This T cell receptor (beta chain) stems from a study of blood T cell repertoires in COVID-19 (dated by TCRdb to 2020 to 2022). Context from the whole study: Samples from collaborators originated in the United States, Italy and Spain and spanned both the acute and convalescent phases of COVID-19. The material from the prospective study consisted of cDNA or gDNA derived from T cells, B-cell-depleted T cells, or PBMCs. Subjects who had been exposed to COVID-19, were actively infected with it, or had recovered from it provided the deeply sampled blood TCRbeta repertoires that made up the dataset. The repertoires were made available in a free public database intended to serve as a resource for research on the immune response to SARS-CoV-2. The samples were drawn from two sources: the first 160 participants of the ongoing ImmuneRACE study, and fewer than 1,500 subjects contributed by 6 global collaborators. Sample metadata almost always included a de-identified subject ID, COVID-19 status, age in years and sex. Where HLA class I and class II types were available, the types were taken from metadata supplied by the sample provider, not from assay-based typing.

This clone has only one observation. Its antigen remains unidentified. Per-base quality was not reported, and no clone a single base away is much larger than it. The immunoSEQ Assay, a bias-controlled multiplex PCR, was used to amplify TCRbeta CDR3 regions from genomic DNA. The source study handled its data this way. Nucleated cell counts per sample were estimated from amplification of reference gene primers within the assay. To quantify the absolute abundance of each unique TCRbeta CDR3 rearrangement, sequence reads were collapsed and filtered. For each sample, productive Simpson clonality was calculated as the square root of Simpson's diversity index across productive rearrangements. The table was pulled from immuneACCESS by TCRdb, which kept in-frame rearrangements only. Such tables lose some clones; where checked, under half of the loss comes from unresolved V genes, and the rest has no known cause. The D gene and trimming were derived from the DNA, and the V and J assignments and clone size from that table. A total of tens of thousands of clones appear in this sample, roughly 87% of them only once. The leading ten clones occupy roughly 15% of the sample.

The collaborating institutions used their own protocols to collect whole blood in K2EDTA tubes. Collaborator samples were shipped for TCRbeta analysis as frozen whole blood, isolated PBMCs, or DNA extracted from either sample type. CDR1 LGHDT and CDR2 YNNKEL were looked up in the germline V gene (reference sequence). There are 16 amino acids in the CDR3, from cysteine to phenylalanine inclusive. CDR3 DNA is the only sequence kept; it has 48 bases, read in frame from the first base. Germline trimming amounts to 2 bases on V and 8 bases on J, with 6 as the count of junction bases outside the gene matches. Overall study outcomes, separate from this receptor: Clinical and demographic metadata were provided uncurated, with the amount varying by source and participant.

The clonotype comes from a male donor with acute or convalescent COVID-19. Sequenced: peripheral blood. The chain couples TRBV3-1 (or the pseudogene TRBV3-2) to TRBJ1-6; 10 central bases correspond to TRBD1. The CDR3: CASSQFPGQGYSPLHF. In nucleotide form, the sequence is TGTGCCAGCAGCCAATTTCCGGGACAGGGGTATTCACCCCTCCACTTT.